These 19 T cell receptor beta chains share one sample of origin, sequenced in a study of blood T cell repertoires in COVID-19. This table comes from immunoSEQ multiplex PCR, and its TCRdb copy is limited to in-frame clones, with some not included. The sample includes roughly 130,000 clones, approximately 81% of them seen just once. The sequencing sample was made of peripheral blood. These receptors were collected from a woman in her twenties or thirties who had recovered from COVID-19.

CDR3 residues: CASSLNLGDSNSYNEQFF. For the CDR3, the DNA is TGTGCCAGCAGCTTAAATCTAGGGGACAGTAACTCCTACAATGAGCAGTTCTTC. The gene calls are TRBV7-9 and TRBJ2-1; TRBD1 matches at 7 bases. The CDR3 spans 18 residues. The germline gives CDR1 SEHNR, CDR2 FQNEAQ (reference sequence). The J segment lost 0 bases and the V segment lost 2 bases, leaving 10 bases of the junction unmatched.

CDR3 sequence (DNA): TGTGCCAGCAGTTTTACGGGACAGGGTACTTCGGATGGCTACACCTTC. Amino acid sequence: CASSFTGQGTSDGYTF. This chain connects TRBV27 to TRBJ1-2; TRBD1 matches 9 bases. This CDR3 comprises 16 residues. Trimming at V came to 3 bases and at J to 6 bases, leaving 11 bases not matched to a gene. Germline CDR1 and CDR2: MNHEY and SMNVEV (reference sequence).

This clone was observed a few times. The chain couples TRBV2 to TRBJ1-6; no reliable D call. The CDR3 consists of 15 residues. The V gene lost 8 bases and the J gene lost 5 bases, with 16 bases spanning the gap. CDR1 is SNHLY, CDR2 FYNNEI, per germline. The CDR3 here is CASRRTDLNNSPLHF. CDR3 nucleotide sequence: TGTGCCAGCCGTCGTACAGACCTAAATAATTCACCCCTCCACTTT. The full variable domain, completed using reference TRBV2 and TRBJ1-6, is EPEVTQTPSHQVTQMGQEVILRCVPISNHLYFYWYRQILGQKVEFLVSFYNNEISEKSEIFDDQFSVERPDGSNFTLKIRSTKLEDSAMYFCASRRTDLNNSPLHFGNGTRLTVT.

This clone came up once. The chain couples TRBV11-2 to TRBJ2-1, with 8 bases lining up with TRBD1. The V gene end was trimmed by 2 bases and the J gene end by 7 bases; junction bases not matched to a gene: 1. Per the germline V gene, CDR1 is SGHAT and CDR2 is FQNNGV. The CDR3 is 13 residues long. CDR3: CASSLNRGNEQFF. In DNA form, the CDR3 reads TGTGCCAGCAGCTTAAACAGGGGGAATGAGCAGTTCTTC.

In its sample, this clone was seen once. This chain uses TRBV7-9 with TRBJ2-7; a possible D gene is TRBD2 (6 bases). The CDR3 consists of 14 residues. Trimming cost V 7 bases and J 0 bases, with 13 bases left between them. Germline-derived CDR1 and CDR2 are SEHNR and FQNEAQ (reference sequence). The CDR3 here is CASTRDGGSYEQYF. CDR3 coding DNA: TGTGCCAGCACCAGAGACGGGGGCTCCTACGAGCAGTACTTC.

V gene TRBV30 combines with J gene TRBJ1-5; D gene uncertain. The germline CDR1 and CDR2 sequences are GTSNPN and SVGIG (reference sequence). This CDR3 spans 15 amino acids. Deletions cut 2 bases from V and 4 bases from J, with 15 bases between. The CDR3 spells CAWSSRKRGNQPQHF. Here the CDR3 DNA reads TGTGCCTGGAGTTCCAGGAAGCGGGGTAATCAGCCCCAGCATTTT. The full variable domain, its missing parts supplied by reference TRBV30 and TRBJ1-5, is SQTIHQWPATLVQPVGSPLSLECTVEGTSNPNLYWYRQAAGRGLQLLFYSVGIGQISSEVPQNLSASRPQDRQFILSSKKLLLSDSGFYLCAWSSRKRGNQPQHFGDGTRLSIL.

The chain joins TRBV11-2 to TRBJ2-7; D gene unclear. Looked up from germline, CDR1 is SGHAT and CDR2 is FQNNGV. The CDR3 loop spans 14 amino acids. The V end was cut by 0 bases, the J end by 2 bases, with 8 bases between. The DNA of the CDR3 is TGTGCCAGCAGCTTAGATTTTGCTACCTACGAGCAGTACTTC. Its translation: CASSLDFATYEQYF.

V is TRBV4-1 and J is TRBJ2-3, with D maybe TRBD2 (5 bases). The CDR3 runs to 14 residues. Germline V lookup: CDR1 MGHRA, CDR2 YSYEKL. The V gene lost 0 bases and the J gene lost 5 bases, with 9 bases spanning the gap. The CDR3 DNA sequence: TGCGCCAGCAGCCAAGATGGAGCGGAAGATACGCAGTATTTT. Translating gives CASSQDGAEDTQYF.

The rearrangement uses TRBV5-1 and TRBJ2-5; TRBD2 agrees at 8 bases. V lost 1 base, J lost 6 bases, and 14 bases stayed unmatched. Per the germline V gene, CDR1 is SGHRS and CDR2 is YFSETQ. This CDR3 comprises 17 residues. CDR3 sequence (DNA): TGCGCCAGCAGCTTGTCACGAGCGGGAGCAGCCCCCAAGACCCAGTACTTC. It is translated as CASSLSRAGAAPKTQYF.

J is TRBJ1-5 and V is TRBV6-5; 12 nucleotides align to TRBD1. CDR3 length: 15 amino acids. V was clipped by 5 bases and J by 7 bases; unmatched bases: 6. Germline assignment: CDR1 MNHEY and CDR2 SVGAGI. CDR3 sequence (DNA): TGTGCCAGCAGTACCGGGACAGGGGGCAGGCAGCCCCAGCATTTT. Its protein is CASSTGTGGRQPQHF.

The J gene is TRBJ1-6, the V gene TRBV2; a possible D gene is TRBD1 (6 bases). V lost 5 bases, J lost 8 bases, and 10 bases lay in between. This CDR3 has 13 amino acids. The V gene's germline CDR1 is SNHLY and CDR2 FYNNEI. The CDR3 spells CASSNRADSPLHF. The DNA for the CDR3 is TGTGCCAGCAGTAACAGGGCTGATTCACCCCTCCACTTT.

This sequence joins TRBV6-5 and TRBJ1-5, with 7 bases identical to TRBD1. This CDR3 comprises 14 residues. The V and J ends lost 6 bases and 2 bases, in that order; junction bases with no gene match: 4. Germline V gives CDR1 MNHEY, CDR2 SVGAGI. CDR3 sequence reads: CASSRDSGNQPQHF. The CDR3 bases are TGTGCCAGCAGCCGGGACAGTGGCAATCAGCCCCAGCATTTT.

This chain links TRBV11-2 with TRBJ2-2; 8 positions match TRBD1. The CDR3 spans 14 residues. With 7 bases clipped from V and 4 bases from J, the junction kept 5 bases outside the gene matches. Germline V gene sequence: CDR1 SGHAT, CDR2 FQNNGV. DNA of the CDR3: TGTGCCAGCACCCGAACAGGGGGCACCGGGGAGCTGTTTTTT. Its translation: CASTRTGGTGELFF.

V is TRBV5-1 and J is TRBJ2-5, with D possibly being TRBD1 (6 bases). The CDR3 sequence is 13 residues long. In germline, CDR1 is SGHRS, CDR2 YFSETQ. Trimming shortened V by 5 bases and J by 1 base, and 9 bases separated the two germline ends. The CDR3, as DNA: TGCGCCAGCAGGCAGGACAGCCAAGAGACCCAGTACTTC. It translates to CASRQDSQETQYF.

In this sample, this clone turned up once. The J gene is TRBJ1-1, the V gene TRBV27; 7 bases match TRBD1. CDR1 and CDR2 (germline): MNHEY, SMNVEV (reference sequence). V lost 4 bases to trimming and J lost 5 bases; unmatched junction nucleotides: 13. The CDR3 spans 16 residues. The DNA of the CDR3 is TGTGCCAGCAGTTCGCCAGCTTTGAGGGGGCTTACTGAAGCTTTCTTT. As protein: CASSSPALRGLTEAFF.

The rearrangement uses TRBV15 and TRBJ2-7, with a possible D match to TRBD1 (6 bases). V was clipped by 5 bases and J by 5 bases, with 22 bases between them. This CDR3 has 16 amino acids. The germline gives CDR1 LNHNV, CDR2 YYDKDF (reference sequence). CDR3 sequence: CATSPRPRQGPHEQYF. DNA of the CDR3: TGTGCCACCAGCCCTAGGCCCCGGCAGGGGCCCCACGAGCAGTACTTC.

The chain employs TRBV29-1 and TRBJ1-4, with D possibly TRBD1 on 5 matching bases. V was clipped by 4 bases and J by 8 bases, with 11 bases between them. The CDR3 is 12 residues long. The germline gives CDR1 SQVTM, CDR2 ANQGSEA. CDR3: CSVAQGGEKLFF. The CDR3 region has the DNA TGCAGCGTTGCCCAGGGTGGGGAAAAACTGTTTTTT.

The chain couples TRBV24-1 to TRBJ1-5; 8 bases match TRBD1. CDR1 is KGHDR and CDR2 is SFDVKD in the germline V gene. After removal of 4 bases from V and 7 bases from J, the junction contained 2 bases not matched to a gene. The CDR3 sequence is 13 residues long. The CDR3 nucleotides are TGTGCCACCAGTGACGACAGGGGACAGCCCCAGCATTTT. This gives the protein CATSDDRGQPQHF.

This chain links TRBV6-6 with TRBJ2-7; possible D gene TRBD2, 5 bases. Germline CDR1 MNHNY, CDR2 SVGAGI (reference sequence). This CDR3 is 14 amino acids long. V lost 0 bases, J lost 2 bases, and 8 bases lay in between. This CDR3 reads CASSYSAGTYEQYF. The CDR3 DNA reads TGTGCCAGCAGTTACTCGGCGGGTACCTACGAGCAGTACTTC.